These 2 T cell receptor beta chains came from one sample sequenced in a study of radiotherapy plus CTLA-4 blockade in lung cancer. Assay: immunoSEQ multiplex PCR; the TCRdb copy retains only in-frame clones and omits some. The sample lists approximately 40,000 clones, 70% to 80% seen once, with approximately 2.5% in the top ten. The specimen was peripheral blood, collected from a patient treated with radiotherapy plus ipilimumab. The receptor source for this set is a human donor with non-small cell lung cancer whose response to radiotherapy plus ipilimumab could not be evaluated.

The rearrangement uses TRBV4-3 and TRBJ2-7; tentatively, D is TRBD2 (6 bases). Germline lookup yields CDR1 LGHNA and CDR2 YSLEER. V was pared by 1 base and J by 2 bases, with 21 bases between. The CDR3 loop spans 18 amino acids. The CDR3 is CASSQGYRQGLTTYEQYF. The CDR3 DNA sequence: TGCGCCAGCAGCCAAGGTTATCGTCAGGGACTTACCACCTACGAGCAGTACTTC.

The CDR3 nucleotides are TGTGCCAGCGGGGGGGGGTCGCCGGTAGATCAGCCCCAGCATTTT. Translating gives CASGGGSPVDQPQHF. The rearrangement links TRBV28 to TRBJ1-5; D perhaps matches TRBD1 (5 bases). This CDR3 has 15 amino acids. The V and J ends lost 8 bases and 5 bases respectively, with 19 bases between them. Germline V gene sequence: CDR1 MDHEN, CDR2 SYDVKM.